The next 17 T cell receptor beta chains were all read from a single sample in a study of shared clonotypes between healthy human individuals (dated by TCRdb to the early 2020s). The protocol used for the library was the immunoSEQ multiplex PCR assay. TCRdb provides this immuneACCESS table in a form limited to in-frame rearrangements. Some clones are lacking; in checked studies, under half of them reflect an unresolved V gene, and why the rest are absent is not known. The sample table records about 1.1 million clones; about 80% of these occur just once. The ten largest clones take up approximately 0.9% of the sample. What was sequenced was memory CD4+ T cells from PBMCs. Explained via the paper, the cell subset or site label denotes: CD45RA-negative fraction. These receptors were collected from a man in his late teens or twenties in good health. Some clones in this sample may be carry-over from other donors' samples.

This clone was seen once. V and J are TRBV6-5 and TRBJ1-2; 7 bases fit TRBD1. Trimming at V came to 7 bases and at J to 3 bases, leaving 8 bases not matched to a gene. The CDR3 runs to 14 residues. Germline V gene data show CDR1 as MNHEY and CDR2 as SVGAGI. The chain's CDR3 is CASTAGQRYYGYTF. CDR3 bases: TGTGCCAGCACTGCGGGACAGAGATACTATGGCTACACCTTC.

The chain joins TRBV7-3 to TRBJ2-2, with D perhaps being TRBD1 or TRBD2 (5 bases each). V lost 4 bases, J lost 4 bases, and 10 bases lay in between. The CDR3 length is 14 residues. Germline CDR1 and CDR2: SGHTA and FQGTGA. CDR3 in DNA: TGTGCCAGCAGCTGGGACCCTTCCACCGGGGAGCTGTTTTTT. Protein: CASSWDPSTGELFF.

The chain combines TRBV9 with TRBJ2-2; D is possibly TRBD1 (5 bases). Germline V gene data show CDR1 as SGDLS and CDR2 as YYNGEE. The ends were cut back, 0 bases at V and 5 bases at J, with 11 bases in the middle. The CDR3 has 15 amino acids. For the CDR3, the DNA is TGTGCCAGCAGCGTAGGTCCCAGACAGACCGGGGAGCTGTTTTTT. It is translated as CASSVGPRQTGELFF.

The genes are TRBV5-1 and TRBJ2-5, with D perhaps TRBD1 (6 bases). CDR1 and CDR2 from the germline V gene are SGHRS and YFSETQ. The length of the CDR3 is 13 residues. V was pared by 3 bases and J by 5 bases, with 11 bases between. CDR3 sequence reads: CASSYRVEETQYF. The CDR3 coding sequence is TGCGCCAGCAGCTACAGGGTCGAGGAGACCCAGTACTTC.

This clone appeared a single time. The chain carries TRBV5-6 and TRBJ1-1; possible D gene TRBD1, 5 bases. The germline V gene has CDR1 SGHDT and CDR2 YYEEEE. This CDR3 is built from 16 residues. V was shortened by 3 bases and J by 4 bases, with 19 bases between the two germline ends. The CDR3 protein is CASSWGDNGRSTEAFF. In DNA form, the CDR3 reads TGTGCCAGCAGCTGGGGGGATAACGGACGGTCCACTGAAGCTTTCTTT. Filled out from reference TRBV5-6 and TRBJ1-1, the complete variable domain reads DAGVTQSPTHLIKTRGQQVTLRCSPKSGHDTVSWYQQALGQGPQFIFQYYEEEERQRGNFPDRFSGHQFPNYSSELNVNALLLGDSALYLCASSWGDNGRSTEAFFGQGTRLTVV.

The genes are TRBV29-1 and TRBJ1-1, with 8 bases lining up with TRBD1. The CDR3 has 13 residues. Germline V CDR1 and CDR2: SQVTM, ANQGSEA. J lost 4 bases, V lost 6 bases, and 7 bases had no gene match. CDR3 DNA: TGCAGCGTCATGGACAGGGTCGGCACTGAAGCTTTCTTT. This encodes CSVMDRVGTEAFF.

A single count supports this clone. The J gene is TRBJ1-5, the V gene TRBV27, with D possibly being TRBD1 (6 bases). Germline values: CDR1 MNHEY, CDR2 SMNVEV (reference sequence). The length of the CDR3 is 17 residues. The V end was cut by 2 bases, the J end by 6 bases, with 20 bases between. Written as DNA, the CDR3 is TGTGCCAGCAGTTTAGGGGGATTACAGGGTTCTGGTCAGCCCCAGCATTTT. Translation: CASSLGGLQGSGQPQHF.

V gene TRBV2 combines with J gene TRBJ2-3; 9 bases are shared with TRBD2. The J segment lost 5 bases and the V segment lost 6 bases, leaving 15 bases of the junction unmatched. Germline assignment: CDR1 SNHLY and CDR2 FYNNEI. This CDR3 is 17 amino acids long. The CDR3 DNA reads TGTGCCAGCAGGATGCCACGGGGGCGGGAGGGTGAAGATACGCAGTATTTT. This sequence encodes CASRMPRGREGEDTQYF.

Regarding this clone: A much bigger clone sits one base away, suggesting this may be a read error. The sample has other DNA sequences that encode this CDR3 too. The chain carries TRBV30 and TRBJ1-1; possible D gene TRBD1, 6 bases. The CDR3 covers 12 residues. From germline, CDR1 is GTSNPN and CDR2 SVGIG (reference sequence). The CDR3 sequence: CAWSVGGLEAFF. In DNA form, the CDR3 reads TGCGCCTGGAGCGTCGGGGGCCTTGAAGCTTTCTTT.

V is TRBV18 and J is TRBJ1-5; D gene uncertain. The V and J ends lost 2 bases and 7 bases respectively, with 9 bases between them. The CDR3 is 13 residues long. The germline gives CDR1 KGHSH, CDR2 LQKENI. CDR3 in DNA: TGTGCCAGCTCACCAGGGGTGGTCCAGCCCCAGCATTTT. Residues: CASSPGVVQPQHF.

The chain couples TRBV11-2 to TRBJ1-1; TRBD1 matches 7 bases. The CDR3 loop spans 13 amino acids. Germline CDR1 reads SGHAT; CDR2 reads FQNNGV. With V trimmed by 8 bases and J by 3 bases, 6 bases remained unmatched. CDR3 residues: CASVLGQYTEAFF. CDR3 in DNA: TGTGCCAGCGTGCTGGGACAGTACACTGAAGCTTTCTTT.

V usage is TRBV4-2 and J usage is TRBJ1-1; tentatively, D is TRBD1 (5 bases). Germline CDR1 is LGHNA and CDR2 is YNFKEQ. V lost 3 bases to trimming and J lost 0 bases, with 11 bases between them. This CDR3 is 15 amino acids long. CDR3 in amino acids: CASSQGGTLNTEAFF. CDR3 bases: TGTGCCAGCAGCCAGGGGGGGACCCTGAACACTGAAGCTTTCTTT.

The V gene is TRBV4-1, the J gene TRBJ2-5, with TRBD1 as a possible D gene (6 bases). V shed 1 base and J shed 2 bases, with 14 bases lying between them. Germline V gene sequence: CDR1 MGHRA, CDR2 YSYEKL. There are 16 residues in the CDR3. CDR3 nucleotide sequence: TGCGCCAGCAGCCAAGGGGGGACAAGGGAGCAAGAGACCCAGTACTTC. It translates to CASSQGGTREQETQYF.

This clone was counted a few times. V gene TRBV19 combines with J gene TRBJ1-1, with TRBD1 identical over 8 bases. Germline-derived CDR1 and CDR2 are LNHDA and SQIVND (reference sequence). After removal of 2 bases from V and 0 bases from J, the junction contained 5 bases not matched to a gene. This CDR3 region has 16 residues. The CDR3 DNA reads as TGTGCCAGTAGTATATTGACAGGGGCGTTGAACACTGAAGCTTTCTTT. Protein sequence: CASSILTGALNTEAFF.

The chain is built from TRBV7-9 and TRBJ2-7; TRBD2 aligns across 9 bases. This CDR3 is built from 17 residues. Losses at the gene ends were 4 bases for V and 3 bases for J; bases not matched to a gene: 13. Germline V gives CDR1 SEHNR, CDR2 FQNEAQ (reference sequence). The CDR3 loop reads CASSSEARREGGYEQYF. CDR3 in DNA: TGTGCCAGCAGCTCAGAAGCTCGGCGGGAGGGCGGCTACGAGCAGTACTTC. Full variable domain (outside the CDR3, taken from reference TRBV7-9 and TRBJ2-7): DTGVSQNPRHKITKRGQNVTFRCDPISEHNRLYWYRQTLGQGPEFLTYFQNEAQLEKSRLLSDRFSAERPKGSFSTLEIQRTEQGDSAMYLCASSSEARREGGYEQYFGPGTRLTVT.

This clone was detected once. The V and J genes are TRBV28 and TRBJ2-7; 11 bases match TRBD2. Germline loops: CDR1 MDHEN, CDR2 SYDVKM. J gave up 4 bases and V 8 bases, and 4 bases lay outside the gene matches. The CDR3 contains 13 residues. The CDR3 protein is CASLAGGGYEQYF. As DNA, the CDR3 is TGTGCCAGCCTAGCGGGAGGCGGGTACGAGCAGTACTTC.

Note on this clone: Other DNA sequences of this sample code for an identical CDR3. CDR3 sequence (DNA): TGTGCCAGCTCACCACCTAGCTTGAATGAGCAGTTCTTC. It encodes CASSPPSLNEQFF. The gene calls are TRBV18 and TRBJ2-1; D is ambiguous. The CDR3 consists of 13 residues. The ends were cut back, 0 bases at V and 7 bases at J, with 7 bases in the middle. Germline lookup yields CDR1 KGHSH and CDR2 LQKENI. Filled out from reference TRBV18 and TRBJ2-1, the complete variable domain reads NAGVMQNPRHLVRRRGQEARLRCSPMKGHSHVYWYRQLPEEGLKFMVYLQKENIIDESGMPKERFSAEFPKEGPSILRIQQVVRGDSAAYFCASSPPSLNEQFFGPGTRLTVL.